The table lists the clone carrying this T cell receptor beta chain with a few counts. Its antigen is not known. A junction boundary mismatches the germline segment, possibly from a read error. Germline values: CDR1 LGHNT, CDR2 FRNRAP. This CDR3 is built from 9 residues. The record originates from a study of T-cell memory formation after mild COVID-19. Study context: TCR clusters largely stayed donor specific. Study findings and constraints: Whereas later expanders leaned CD4+, clones contracting day 15 to 85 showed a balanced CD4/CD8 makeup. Memory cells collected pre-infection included some clones that later responded, suggesting cross-reactive memory joined. Second-wave clones that peaked on day 37 lacked confirmed SARS-CoV-2 specificity.

TCRdb reanalysed the 5' RACE reads using MiXCR and keeps one entry per CDR3 protein. The sample includes a few hundred thousand distinct CDR3 sequences, about 20% of them seen just once. The chain links TRBV12-5 to TRBJ1-1; D is uncertain. This receptor was taken from an adult woman who had mild COVID-19 (a few samples of this study predate the infection). Cell type and time point are not known. Source material: PBMCs or a T cell subset sorted from them (not recorded which). The CDR3 nucleotides read TGTGCTATCCCAACCGGGATGTGGTTT. This encodes CAIPTGMWF. Full variable domain (missing parts from reference TRBV12-5 and TRBJ1-1): DARVTQTPRHKVTEMGQEVTMRCQPILGHNTVFWYRQTMMQGLELLAYFRNRAPLDDSGMPKDRFSAEMPDATLATLKIQPSEPRDSAVYFCAIPTGMWFGQGTRLTVV.